Reported below is one TCR beta chain. In germline, CDR1 is LNHDA, CDR2 SQIVND (reference sequence). Trimming removed 5 bases at V and 2 bases at J, with 18 bases between. The CDR3 loop spans 16 amino acids. This sample was included in a study of blood T cell repertoires in COVID-19. Looking at the study overall: Sources were T cells, B-cell-depleted T cells, or PBMCs; the material itself was cDNA or gDNA.

Libraries were prepared by immunoSEQ multiplex PCR; TCRdb keeps only in-frame clonotypes and omits some of them. The data show roughly 200,000 clones, 70% to 90% seen once. This receptor was obtained from a human donor with active or convalescent COVID-19. The donor label of this sample is uncertain. Specimen: peripheral blood. This chain links TRBV19 with TRBJ1-2, with D unclear. CDR3 nucleotide sequence: TGTGCCAGTAGTGTAAGCGGGGTCACCCTCAACTATGGCTACACCTTC. Its protein is CASSVSGVTLNYGYTF.